Listed below are T cell receptor beta chains from one sample, sequenced in a study of long-term antiretroviral therapy in people with HIV. The assay was immunoSEQ multiplex PCR, and TCRdb's table has in-frame clones only and misses some. Among some 11,000 clones listed, around 80% were seen once. The sample here was unsorted PBMCs, taken 1.8 years after starting antiretroviral therapy. The receptors stem from a man aged 40-55 years with HIV. CDR3s include the opening cysteine and the closing phenylalanine or tryptophan. Fields, in order: J gene, D gene, clone size, V gene, CDR3 DNA, CDR3 protein. The D gene is left open where the match is weak. Clone size is shown for a subset of rows, as once, few, many or a class of expanded clone.

TRBJ2-3 | NA | NA | TRBV7-2 | TGTGCCAGCAGCTTAGGATCCGTTAATACGCAGTATTTT | CASSLGSVNTQYF
TRBJ1-3 | NA | medium-sized | TRBV14 | TGTGCCAGCAGCCAAGTTGGGGTTGAAAACACCATATATTTT | CASSQVGVENTIYF
TRBJ2-5 | TRBD2 | once | TRBV29-1 | TGCAGCGTCGGAGTGGGAGGGAGCAAGACCCAGTACTTC | CSVGVGGSKTQYF
TRBJ2-2 | NA | large | TRBV6-4 | TGTGCCAGCAGTGACACAACCACCGGGGAGCTGTTTTTT | CASSDTTTGELFF
TRBJ2-7 | TRBD1 | NA | TRBV5-1 | TGCGCCAGCACCGGGACAGGGGTCTACGAGCAGTACTTC | CASTGTGVYEQYF
TRBJ1-5 | TRBD1 | few | TRBV6-1 | TGTGCCAGCAGTGCAGGACAGGGCGGTACTCAGCCCCAGCATTTT | CASSAGQGGTQPQHF
TRBJ1-5 | NA | NA | TRBV30 | TGTGCCTGGAGTCCTGACCCCGATCAGCCCCAGCATTTT | CAWSPDPDQPQHF
TRBJ1-3 | NA | NA | TRBV28 | TGTGCCAGCAGCCCCCTTGGTCAGACCATATATTTT | CASSPLGQTIYF
TRBJ2-7 | NA | NA | TRBV28 | TGTGCCAGCAGTGCCGGGAGTCCCTACGAGCAGTACTTC | CASSAGSPYEQYF
TRBJ2-1 | TRBD2 | NA | TRBV7-2 | TGTGCCAGCAGCGGCGCTAGCGGGAGTTGGAATGAGCAGTTCTTC | CASSGASGSWNEQFF
TRBJ2-3 | NA | NA | TRBV2 | TGTGCCACGCGAGAGAGCACAGATACGCAGTATTTT | CATRESTDTQYF
TRBJ2-7 | NA | few | TRBV27 | TGTGCCAGCAGTCTAAAGACGGGGCATATCTCCTACGAGCAGTACTTC | CASSLKTGHISYEQYF
TRBJ1-1 | TRBD1 | NA | TRBV11-2 | TGTGCCAGCAGCTTAGCCGGGACAGGGAACACTGAAGCTTTCTTT | CASSLAGTGNTEAFF
TRBJ1-2 | NA | NA | TRBV4-2 | TGTGCCAGCAGCTCCATCCAAGGACGGGGGGTTAACTATGGCTACACCTTC | CASSSIQGRGVNYGYTF
TRBJ2-2 | NA | once | TRBV30 | TGTGCCTGGAGTCGAGGGCAGGGCGGGGAGCTGTTTTTT | CAWSRGQGGELFF
TRBJ1-4 | NA | NA | TRBV30 | TGTGCCTGGAGTGTGGATTGGGGTACTAATGAAAAACTGTTTTTT | CAWSVDWGTNEKLFF
TRBJ1-1 | NA | NA | TRBV6-1 | TGTGCCAGCAGTGATGGGGGGCTAAACACTGAAGCTTTCTTT | CASSDGGLNTEAFF
TRBJ1-3 | TRBD1 | NA | TRBV6-1 | TGTGCCGCCCCGGGACAGGCTGGAAACACCATATATTTT | CAAPGQAGNTIYF
TRBJ2-7 | NA | NA | TRBV28 | TGTGCCAGCAGTTTTCCACGTACAGGGTGGACCTACGAGCAGTACTTC | CASSFPRTGWTYEQYF
TRBJ1-3 | NA | NA | TRBV27 | TGTGCCAGCATCCACGAAAACACCATATATTTT | CASIHENTIYF
TRBJ1-2 | NA | NA | TRBV7-3 | TGTGCCAGCAGCCTGGACAGTTCCTATGGCTACACCTTC | CASSLDSSYGYTF
TRBJ2-1 | TRBD2 | NA | TRBV11-1 | TGTGCCAGCAGACCGACTAGCGGGAGTCTAGATGAGCAGTTCTTC | CASRPTSGSLDEQFF
TRBJ1-3 | NA | few | TRBV7-9 | TGTGCCAGCAGCTTAGCTGGTGGAAACACCATATATTTT | CASSLAGGNTIYF
TRBJ2-6 | NA | NA | TRBV5-4 | TGTGCCAGCTCCTGGACACCACCATCTGGGGCCAACGTCCTGACTTTC | CASSWTPPSGANVLTF
TRBJ1-4 | NA | once | TRBV18 | TGTGCCAGCTCACCACCGACTCAAGCTGAAAAACTGTTTTTT | CASSPPTQAEKLFF
TRBJ2-1 | TRBD2 | NA | TRBV9 | TGTGCCAGCAGCGTAGAGGGACTAGAGGCAGGGTACAATGAGCAGTTCTTC | CASSVEGLEAGYNEQFF
TRBJ2-2 | TRBD1 | NA | TRBV7-3 | TGTGCCAGCAGCAAACAGGGGCCCGGGGAGCTGTTTTTT | CASSKQGPGELFF
TRBJ1-5 | NA | NA | TRBV27 | TGTGCCAGCACCCCGAACCGGGGGCATCAGCCCCAGCATTTT | CASTPNRGHQPQHF
TRBJ1-2 | TRBD1 | NA | TRBV6-1 | TGTGCCAGCAGCCAAATGGGGACAGGTCGAAATGGCTACACCTTC | CASSQMGTGRNGYTF
TRBJ2-1 | TRBD2 | NA | TRBV27 | TGTGCCAGCAGTCCGACTAGCGTCGGTACCAACAATGAGCAGTTCTTC | CASSPTSVGTNNEQFF
TRBJ2-7 | NA | NA | TRBV1 | TGCACCAGCAGCCAAGGGAAGGACAGGGGGGGGACCGAGCAGTACTTC | CTSSQGKDRGGTEQYF
TRBJ2-6 | TRBD2 | NA | TRBV9 | TGTGCCAGCAGCGTAGTCCCGGGGGGTGGGGCCAACGTCCTGACTTTC | CASSVVPGGGANVLTF
TRBJ2-3 | TRBD1 | few | TRBV9 | TGTGCCAGCACTAAAACCGGGACAGACACAGATACGCAGTATTTT | CASTKTGTDTDTQYF
TRBJ1-1 | NA | NA | TRBV4-2 | TGTGCCAGCAGCCAAGAAGTATTGGGGGAACATGAAGCTTTCTTT | CASSQEVLGEHEAFF
TRBJ1-2 | NA | NA | TRBV28 | TGTGCCAGCAGTTTAACAGCCCCAGCGGGGTATGGCTACACCTTC | CASSLTAPAGYGYTF
TRBJ2-5 | TRBD2 | NA | TRBV19 | TGTGCCAGTAGTCCGCTAGCGGGAGCTGAAGAAGAGACCCAGTACTTC | CASSPLAGAEEETQYF